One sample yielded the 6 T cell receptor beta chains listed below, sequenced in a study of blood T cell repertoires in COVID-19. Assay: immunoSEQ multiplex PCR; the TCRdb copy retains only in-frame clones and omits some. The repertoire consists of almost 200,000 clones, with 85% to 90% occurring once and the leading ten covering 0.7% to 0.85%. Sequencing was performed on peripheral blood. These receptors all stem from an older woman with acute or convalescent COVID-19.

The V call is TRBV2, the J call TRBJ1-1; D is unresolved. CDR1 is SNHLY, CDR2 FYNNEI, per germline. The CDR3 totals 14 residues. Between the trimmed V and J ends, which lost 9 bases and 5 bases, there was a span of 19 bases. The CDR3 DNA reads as TGTGCCAGTCGGGAGTTCGAGGGCAATACTGAAGCTTTCTTT. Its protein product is CASREFEGNTEAFF. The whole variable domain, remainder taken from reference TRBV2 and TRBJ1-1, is EPEVTQTPSHQVTQMGQEVILRCVPISNHLYFYWYRQILGQKVEFLVSFYNNEISEKSEIFDDQFSVERPDGSNFTLKIRSTKLEDSAMYFCASREFEGNTEAFFGQGTRLTVV.

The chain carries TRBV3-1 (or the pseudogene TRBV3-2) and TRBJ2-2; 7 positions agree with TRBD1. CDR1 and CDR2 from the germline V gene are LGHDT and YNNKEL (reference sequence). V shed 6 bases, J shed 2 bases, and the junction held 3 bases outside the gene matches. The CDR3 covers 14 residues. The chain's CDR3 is CASRRQGNTGELFF. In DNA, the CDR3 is TGTGCCAGCAGACGACAGGGAAACACCGGGGAGCTGTTTTTT.

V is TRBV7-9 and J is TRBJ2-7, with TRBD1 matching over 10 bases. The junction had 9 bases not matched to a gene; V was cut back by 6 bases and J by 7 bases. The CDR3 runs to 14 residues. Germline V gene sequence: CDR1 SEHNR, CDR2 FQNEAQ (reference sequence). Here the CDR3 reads CASSWDRGLAEQYF. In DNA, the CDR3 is TGTGCCAGCAGTTGGGACAGGGGCTTAGCGGAGCAGTACTTC.

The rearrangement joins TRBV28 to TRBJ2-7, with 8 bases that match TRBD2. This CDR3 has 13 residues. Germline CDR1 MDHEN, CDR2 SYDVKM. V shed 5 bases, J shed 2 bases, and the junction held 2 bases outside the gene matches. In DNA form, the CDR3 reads TGTGCCAGCAGTATTAGCGGGACCTACGAGCAGTACTTC. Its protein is CASSISGTYEQYF.

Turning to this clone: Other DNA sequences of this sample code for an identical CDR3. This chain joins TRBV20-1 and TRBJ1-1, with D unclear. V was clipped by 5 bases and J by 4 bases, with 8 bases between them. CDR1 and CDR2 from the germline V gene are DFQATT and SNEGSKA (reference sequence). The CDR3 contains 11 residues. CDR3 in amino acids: CSAREGTEAFF. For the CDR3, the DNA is TGCAGTGCTCGGGAGGGCACTGAAGCTTTCTTT.

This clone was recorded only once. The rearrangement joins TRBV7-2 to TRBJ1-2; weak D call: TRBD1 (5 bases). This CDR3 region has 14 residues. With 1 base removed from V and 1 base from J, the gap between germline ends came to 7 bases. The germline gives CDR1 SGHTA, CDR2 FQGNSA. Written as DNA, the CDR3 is TGTGCCAGCAGCTTAGGACAGATTAACTATGGCTACACCTTC. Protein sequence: CASSLGQINYGYTF.